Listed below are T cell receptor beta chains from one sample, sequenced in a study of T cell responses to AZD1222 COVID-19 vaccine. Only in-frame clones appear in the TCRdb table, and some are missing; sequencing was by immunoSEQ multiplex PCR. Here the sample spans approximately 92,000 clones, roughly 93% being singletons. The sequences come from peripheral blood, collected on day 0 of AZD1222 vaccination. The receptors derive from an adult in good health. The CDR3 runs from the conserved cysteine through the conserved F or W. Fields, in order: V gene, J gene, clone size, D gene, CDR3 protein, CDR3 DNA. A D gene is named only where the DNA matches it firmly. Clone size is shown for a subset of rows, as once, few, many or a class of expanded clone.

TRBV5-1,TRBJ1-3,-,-,CASSLVGATSGNTIYF,TGCGCCAGCAGCTTGGTAGGGGCCACTTCTGGAAACACCATATATTTT
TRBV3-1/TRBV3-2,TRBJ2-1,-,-,CASSQGQGWDEQFF,TGTGCCAGCAGCCAAGGCCAGGGGTGGGATGAGCAGTTCTTC
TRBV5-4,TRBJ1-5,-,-,CASSLGGPNQPQHF,TGTGCCAGCAGCTTGGGAGGGCCCAATCAGCCCCAGCATTTT
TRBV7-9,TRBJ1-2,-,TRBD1,CASSLGDRDGGYTF,TGTGCCAGCAGCCTAGGGGACAGGGACGGAGGCTACACCTTC
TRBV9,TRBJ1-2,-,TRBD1,CASSALGRTGGADGYTF,TGTGCCAGCAGCGCTTTAGGGAGGACAGGGGGCGCGGATGGCTACACCTTC
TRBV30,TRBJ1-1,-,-,CAWSVLQGAEAFF,TGTGCCTGGAGTGTACTACAGGGCGCTGAAGCTTTCTTT
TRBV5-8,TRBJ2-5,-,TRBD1,CASSPTGLRETQYF,TGTGCCAGCAGCCCGACAGGGTTACGAGAGACCCAGTACTTC
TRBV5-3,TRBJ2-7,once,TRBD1,CARSFYGQGDLSYEQYF,TGTGCCAGAAGCTTTTATGGACAGGGGGATCTCTCCTACGAGCAGTACTTC
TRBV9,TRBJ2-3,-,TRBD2,CASSVGGSGGLTDTQYF,TGTGCCAGCAGCGTAGGGGGGAGCGGGGGCCTCACAGATACGCAGTATTTT
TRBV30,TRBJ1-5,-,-,CAWSKNVFSQHF,TGTGCCTGGAGTAAAAATGTCTTCTCCCAGCATTTT
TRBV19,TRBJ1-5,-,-,CASSITPLAPWHF,TGTGCCAGTAGTATAACCCCATTAGCACCTTGGCATTTT
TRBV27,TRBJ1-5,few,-,CASSSITRGGNQPQHF,TGTGCCAGCAGTTCGATCACCAGGGGCGGCAATCAGCCCCAGCATTTT
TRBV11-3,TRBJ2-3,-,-,CASSLFEADTQYF,TGTGCCAGCAGCCTTTTTGAGGCAGATACGCAGTATTTT
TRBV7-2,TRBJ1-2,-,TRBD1,CASSLGQGTYGYTF,TGTGCCAGCAGCTTAGGACAGGGGACCTATGGCTACACCTTC
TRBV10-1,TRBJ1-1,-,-,CASSGDKSDTEAFF,TGCGCCAGCAGTGGTGACAAATCGGACACTGAAGCTTTCTTT
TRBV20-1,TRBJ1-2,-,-,CSARVAGGYTF,TGCAGTGCTAGAGTTGCCGGGGGCTACACCTTC
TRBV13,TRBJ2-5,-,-,CASSLGRETQYF,TGTGCCAGCAGCTTAGGCCGGGAGACCCAGTACTTC
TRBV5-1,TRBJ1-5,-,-,CASSLLPDNNQPQHF,TGCGCCAGCAGCTTGCTTCCGGACAACAATCAGCCCCAGCATTTT
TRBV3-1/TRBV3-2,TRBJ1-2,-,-,CASSQESHGYTF,TGTGCCAGCAGCCAAGAGTCCCATGGCTACACCTTC
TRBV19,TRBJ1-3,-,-,CASTDWSSGNTIYF,TGTGCCAGTACTGACTGGAGCTCTGGAAACACCATATATTTT
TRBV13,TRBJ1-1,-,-,CASSAGKLEILFF,TGTGCCAGCAGCGCGGGGAAGCTAGAGATCCTATTCTTT
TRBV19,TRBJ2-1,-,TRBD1,CASSMYRDRGGNEQFF,TGTGCCAGTAGTATGTACCGGGACAGGGGGGGCAATGAGCAGTTCTTC
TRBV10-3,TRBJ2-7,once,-,CAISEPRERPYEQYF,TGTGCCATCAGTGAGCCCCGGGAAAGACCCTACGAGCAGTACTTC
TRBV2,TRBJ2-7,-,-,CASSSYEQYF,TGTGCCAGCAGTTCCTACGAGCAGTACTTC
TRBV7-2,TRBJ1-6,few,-,CASSEGGYYNSPLHF,TGTGCCAGCAGCGAGGGGGGTTACTATAATTCACCCCTCCACTTT
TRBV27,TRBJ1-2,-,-,CASSTTTREGYTF,TGTGCCAGCAGTACTACTACCAGGGAGGGCTACACCTTC
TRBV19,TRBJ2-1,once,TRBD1,CASSFGQGNYNEQFF,TGTGCCAGTAGTTTTGGACAGGGTAACTACAATGAGCAGTTCTTC
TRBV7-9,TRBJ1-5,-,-,CASSSSGTINQPQHF,TGTGCCAGCAGCTCATCCGGGACAATTAATCAGCCCCAGCATTTT
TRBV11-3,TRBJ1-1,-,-,CASSYSGVNTEAFF,TGTGCCAGCAGCTATTCAGGGGTGAACACTGAAGCTTTCTTT
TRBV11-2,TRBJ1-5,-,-,CASSRDGFEPQHF,TGTGCCAGCAGCAGGGACGGTTTTGAGCCCCAGCATTTT
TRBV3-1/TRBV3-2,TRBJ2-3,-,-,CASSQALGGLADTQYF,TGTGCCAGCAGCCAAGCTTTGGGGGGGCTCGCAGATACGCAGTATTTT
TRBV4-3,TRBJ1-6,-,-,CASSPGGTGTMNSPLHF,TGCGCCAGCAGCCCGGGGGGGACCGGGACCATGAATTCACCCCTCCACTTT
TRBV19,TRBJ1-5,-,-,CASSMGLNFNQPQHF,TGTGCCAGTAGTATGGGCCTTAATTTTAATCAGCCCCAGCATTTT
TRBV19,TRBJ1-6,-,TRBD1,CASNLMGQGNSPLHF,TGTGCCAGTAACCTAATGGGACAGGGAAATTCACCCCTCCACTTT
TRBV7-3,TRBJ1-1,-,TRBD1,CASSPRQGSTEAFF,TGTGCCAGCAGCCCCCGACAGGGGAGCACTGAAGCTTTCTTT
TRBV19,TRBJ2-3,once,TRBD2,CASSSFSGSTTDTQYF,TGTGCCAGTAGTAGCTTTAGCGGGTCAACCACAGATACGCAGTATTTT
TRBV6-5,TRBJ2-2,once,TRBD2,CASSHPGSGRELFF,TGTGCCAGCAGCCACCCAGGTAGCGGGAGGGAGCTGTTTTTT